Below, 9 T cell receptor beta chains from the same sample are listed, as sequenced in a study of shared clonotypes between healthy human individuals. Method: immunoSEQ multiplex PCR; TCRdb's copy keeps in-frame clones and lacks some. The data hold a few million clones, with approximately 96% observed a single time. The specimen sequenced was naive CD4+ T cells sorted from blood. Subset noted: CD45RA+ positively selected. Receptors originate from a man in his late teens or twenties in good health.

This rearrangement joins TRBV6-5 to TRBJ2-5, with 7 bases identical to TRBD2. Per the germline V gene, CDR1 is MNHEY and CDR2 is SVGAGI. V lost 3 bases to trimming and J lost 1 base; unmatched junction nucleotides: 5. This CDR3 region has 15 residues. DNA for the CDR3: TGTGCCAGCAGTTATTCGGCTAGCGGCCAAGAGACCCAGTACTTC. It translates to CASSYSASGQETQYF.

V is TRBV6-6 and J is TRBJ2-1; TRBD2 might be the D (5 bases). Per the germline V gene, CDR1 is MNHNY and CDR2 is SVGAGI (reference sequence). V dropped 2 bases and J dropped 4 bases, with 9 bases sitting between them. CDR3 size: 14 residues. CDR3 loop: CASSYGSAYNEQFF. The CDR3 coding sequence is TGTGCCAGCAGTTACGGGAGCGCTTACAATGAGCAGTTCTTC.

V usage is TRBV11-2 and J usage is TRBJ1-3; weak D call: TRBD1 (5 bases). From germline, CDR1 is SGHAT and CDR2 FQNNGV. CDR3 size: 16 residues. V was clipped by 2 bases and J by 4 bases, with 15 bases between them. The CDR3 DNA follows: TGTGCCAGCAGCTTAATCATTGGGACTATAGGAAACACCATATATTTT. This sequence encodes CASSLIIGTIGNTIYF.

The chain has TRBV5-1 and TRBJ2-1; 7 nucleotides align to TRBD2. J lost 3 bases, V lost 0 bases, and 3 bases had no gene match. CDR1 SGHRS and CDR2 YFSETQ come from the germline V gene. The CDR3 covers 15 residues. The CDR3 sequence is CASSLGGRLYNEQFF. CDR3 in DNA: TGCGCCAGCAGCTTGGGCGGGAGACTCTACAATGAGCAGTTCTTC.

The V gene is TRBV6-5, the J gene TRBJ2-5; no clear D. With 6 bases removed from V and 2 bases from J, the gap between germline ends came to 13 bases. The CDR3 has 14 amino acids. Germline CDR1 is MNHEY and CDR2 is SVGAGI. The CDR3 region is CASRPPVSQETQYF. CDR3 nucleotides: TGTGCCAGCAGGCCCCCGGTCTCTCAAGAGACCCAGTACTTC.

V is TRBV9 and J is TRBJ2-7, with no clear D. The CDR3 is made up of 13 amino acids. With 3 bases removed from V and 2 bases from J, the gap between germline ends came to 9 bases. In germline, CDR1 is SGDLS, CDR2 YYNGEE. The CDR3 sequence: CASSGGPPYEQYF. In nucleotides, the CDR3 is TGTGCCAGCAGCGGCGGACCCCCCTACGAGCAGTACTTC.

The rearrangement uses TRBV29-1 and TRBJ1-2, with D possibly TRBD1 on 5 matching bases. The CDR3 loop spans 14 amino acids. Trimming removed 2 bases from V and 6 bases from J, with 16 bases in between. Germline V CDR1 and CDR2: SQVTM, ANQGSEA. The CDR3 DNA is TGCAGCGTTGAACGCGGGACGGGACTGAATGGCTACACCTTC. Its protein product is CSVERGTGLNGYTF.

The V gene is TRBV5-1, the J gene TRBJ2-7; 9 bases match TRBD2. After removal of 4 bases from V and 1 base from J, the junction contained 15 bases not matched to a gene. The CDR3 consists of 18 residues. Germline V gene lookup returns CDR1 SGHRS and CDR2 YFSETQ. The CDR3 spells CASSPLLFLAGRSYEQYF. As DNA, the CDR3 is TGCGCCAGCAGCCCATTACTCTTCCTAGCGGGAAGGTCCTACGAGCAGTACTTC.

V and J are TRBV30 and TRBJ1-4; D possibly corresponds to TRBD1 (6 bases). V lost 3 bases, J lost 4 bases, and 15 bases lay in between. CDR1 and CDR2 (germline): GTSNPN, SVGIG (reference sequence). This CDR3 region has 15 residues. The chain's CDR3 is CAWSGGGANNEKLFF. In DNA, the CDR3 is TGTGCCTGGAGCGGTGGGGGGGCGAATAATGAAAAACTGTTTTTT.